This section outlines one T cell receptor (beta chain) sequence together with its context. Autoimmune disease history or systemic immunosuppression led to patient exclusion. The data were taken from a study of OX40 agonist ivuxolimab in advanced cancers. CDR3 length: 16 amino acids. The germline V gene has CDR1 SGHVS and CDR2 FNYEAQ. Trimming left V 1 base short and J 0 bases short, with 12 bases between. Some clones are missing from TCRdb's copy, which holds only in-frame ones; the method was immunoSEQ multiplex PCR. This sample has 30,000 to 40,000 clones, with 84% found just once. This sequence joins TRBV7-6 and TRBJ1-1; D is unresolved. This sequence originates from an adult with an advanced solid tumor such as melanoma, head and neck, liver or kidney cancer. Sequencing was performed on CD4+ or CD8+ T cells sorted from blood, taken in a trial of the OX40 agonist ivuxolimab. As DNA, the CDR3 is TGTGCCAGCAGCTTAGAATTACAGCATATGAACACTGAAGCTTTCTTT. Translation: CASSLELQHMNTEAFF. The entire variable domain, with the rest obtained from reference TRBV7-6 and TRBJ1-1, is as follows: GAGVSQSPRYKVTKRGQDVALRCDPISGHVSLYWYRQALGQGPEFLTYFNYEAQQDKSGLPNDRFSAERPEGSISTLTIQRTEQRDSAMYRCASSLELQHMNTEAFFGQGTRLTVV.